This paragraph covers one TCR beta chain sequence. TCRdb keeps only in-frame clones here, not all; method: immunoSEQ multiplex PCR. The sample has about 150,000 clones, 80% to 90% seen once. The germline V gene has CDR1 KGHSH and CDR2 LQKENI. V was pared by 6 bases and J by 4 bases, with 15 bases between. This CDR3 contains 14 residues. Participant age was about 18 to 95 years, and participants resided in around 24 US areas. This sample is part of a study of blood T cell repertoires in COVID-19. In the study overall: The analysed material was cDNA or gDNA that came from T cells, B-cell-depleted T cells, or PBMCs.

This receptor was taken from a man aged 45-60 years who had recovered from COVID-19. This rearrangement joins TRBV18 to TRBJ1-1; D possibly corresponds to TRBD1 (5 bases). Sequencing used PBMCs or T cells enriched from blood (not recorded which). The CDR3 protein is CASSPGVRATEAFF. CDR3 DNA sequence: TGTGCCAGCTCCCCGGGGGTGAGGGCCACTGAAGCTTTCTTT.